Below are 32 T cell receptor beta chains sequenced from a single sample in a study of blood T cell repertoires in COVID-19. The repertoire was sequenced with immunoSEQ multiplex PCR; TCRdb's copy has only in-frame clones and lacks some. The repertoire consists of roughly 60,000 clones, with more than 70% occurring once and the leading ten covering roughly 15%. Sequences were obtained from peripheral blood. Receptors were obtained from a man aged 55-75 years with COVID-19, enrolled during active disease.

The chain links TRBV9 to TRBJ2-3; the match to TRBD1 covers 7 bases. Germline V gives CDR1 SGDLS, CDR2 YYNGEE. CDR3 length: 15 amino acids. With 5 bases clipped from V and 1 base from J, the junction kept 7 bases outside the gene matches. CDR3 nucleotides: TGTGCCAGCAGAGAGGGGACAGCCCGCACAGATACGCAGTATTTT. Protein product: CASREGTARTDTQYF. The whole variable domain, remainder taken from reference TRBV9 and TRBJ2-3, is DSGVTQTPKHLITATGQRVTLRCSPRSGDLSVYWYQQSLDQGLQFLIQYYNGEERAKGNILERFSAQQFPDLHSELNLSSLELGDSALYFCASREGTARTDTQYFGPGTRLTVL.

The chain is built from TRBV13 and TRBJ2-3; possibly TRBD2 for D (7 bases). V lost 2 bases and J lost 4, with 16 bases in between. Looked up from germline, CDR1 is PRHDT and CDR2 is FYEKMQ (reference sequence). This CDR3 has 16 amino acids. In DNA, the CDR3 is TGTGCCAGCAGCTTAAAACGGGGGGCGGTCGCAGATACGCAGTATTTT. It yields the protein CASSLKRGAVADTQYF.

The V and J genes are TRBV2 and TRBJ1-2; D call uncertain. The CDR3 has 15 amino acids. Germline lookup yields CDR1 SNHLY and CDR2 FYNNEI. V was clipped by 8 bases and J by 0 bases, with 16 bases between them. The CDR3 sequence: CASSRSASPNYGYTF. The CDR3 region has the DNA TGTGCCAGCTCTAGGTCGGCGTCCCCTAACTATGGCTACACCTTC.

The chain carries TRBV5-1 and TRBJ1-1; D perhaps matches TRBD1 (6 bases). The CDR3 is 12 amino acids. Trimming pared 0 bases from V and 12 bases from J, leaving 12 bases between. Looked up from germline, CDR1 is SGHRS and CDR2 is YFSETQ. The CDR3 is CASSLDLGAPFF. CDR3 nucleotide sequence: TGCGCCAGCAGCTTGGATCTGGGGGCGCCTTTCTTT.

The chain has TRBV18 and TRBJ1-6; D call uncertain. V was pared by 2 bases and J by 8 bases, with 10 bases between. The CDR3 has 14 amino acids. Germline loops: CDR1 KGHSH, CDR2 LQKENI. CDR3 sequence: CASSPGGRDSPLHF. For the CDR3, the DNA is TGTGCCAGCTCACCAGGAGGGAGAGATTCACCCCTCCACTTT.

This chain links TRBV28 with TRBJ2-7; the match to TRBD2 covers 8 bases. V lost 3 bases to trimming and J lost 0 bases; unmatched junction nucleotides: 4. The CDR3 contains 15 residues. The germline V gene has CDR1 MDHEN and CDR2 SYDVKM. This CDR3 reads CASSFARGGSYEQYF. The CDR3 bases are TGTGCCAGCAGTTTTGCTCGGGGGGGCTCCTACGAGCAGTACTTC.

This chain joins TRBV9 and TRBJ1-2; 9 positions agree with TRBD1. In germline, CDR1 is SGDLS, CDR2 YYNGEE. Trimming at V came to 3 bases and at J to 2 bases, leaving 5 bases not matched to a gene. The CDR3 loop spans 15 amino acids. The CDR3 sequence: CASSGRDRVNYGYTF. DNA for the CDR3: TGTGCCAGCAGCGGCCGGGACAGGGTAAACTATGGCTACACCTTC.

The chain joins TRBV2 to TRBJ2-2; D is possibly TRBD1 (6 bases). Trimming left V 7 bases short and J 9 bases short, with 12 bases between. The germline V gene has CDR1 SNHLY and CDR2 FYNNEI. The CDR3 runs to 12 residues. CDR3 amino acids: CASNTGMRELFF. The CDR3 DNA is TGTGCCAGCAATACAGGGATGAGGGAGCTGTTTTTT.

V is TRBV5-4 and J is TRBJ2-4, with 10 positions matching TRBD2. The CDR3 runs to 17 residues. V lost 0 bases and J lost 3; bases outside the gene matches: 6. CDR1 is SGHNT and CDR2 is YYREEE in the germline V gene (reference sequence). CDR3 amino acids: CASSLDGLAENKNIQYF. In DNA, the CDR3 is TGTGCCAGCAGCTTGGATGGACTAGCGGAGAACAAAAACATTCAGTACTTC.

The chain links TRBV7-6 to TRBJ1-3; 7 bases map to TRBD1. Unmatched junction bases numbered 7, after V lost 2 bases and J lost 3 bases. The CDR3 consists of 16 residues. The germline gives CDR1 SGHVS, CDR2 FNYEAQ. CDR3 in amino acids: CASSLMTGTYGNTIYF. DNA for the CDR3: TGTGCCAGCAGCTTAATGACAGGGACCTATGGAAACACCATATATTTT.

The gene calls are TRBV6-4 and TRBJ2-1; a weak D match, TRBD2 (6 bases). The CDR3 contains 15 residues. V lost 3 bases to trimming and J lost 9 bases, with 18 bases between them. Germline V gene sequence: CDR1 MRHNA, CDR2 SNTAGT. The CDR3 nucleotides are TGTGCCAGCAGTGAGGGGGGTGGGAGTAGTAGTGAGCAGTTCTTC. Translating it yields CASSEGGGSSSEQFF.

V is TRBV6-5 and J is TRBJ1-1, with D possibly matching TRBD1 (5 bases). The CDR3 length is 13 residues. Germline CDR1 reads MNHEY; CDR2 reads SVGAGI. Trimming removed 6 bases at V and 0 bases at J, with 8 bases between. The CDR3 here is CASRKQVNTEAFF. CDR3 DNA: TGTGCCAGCAGGAAACAGGTGAACACTGAAGCTTTCTTT.

The chain combines TRBV12-5 with TRBJ2-1; 12 nucleotides match TRBD2. Germline V gene sequence: CDR1 LGHNT, CDR2 FRNRAP. J lost 7 bases, V lost 4 bases, and 11 bases had no gene match. This CDR3 comprises 17 residues. CDR3 amino acids: CASGSRASGGAVNEQFF. In DNA form, the CDR3 reads TGTGCTAGTGGTTCGCGGGCTAGCGGGGGGGCAGTGAATGAGCAGTTCTTC.

The rearrangement links TRBV7-9 to TRBJ2-2; weak D call: TRBD2 (6 bases). Germline CDR1 is SEHNR and CDR2 is FQNEAQ (reference sequence). V lost 6 bases to trimming and J lost 7 bases, with 12 bases between them. CDR3 length equals 13 residues. The CDR3 spells CASSLGGLGELFF. Here the CDR3 DNA reads TGTGCCAGCAGTTTGGGAGGTCTCGGGGAGCTGTTTTTT.

The rearrangement links TRBV5-1 to TRBJ1-6, with a possible D match to TRBD1 (5 bases). Germline V gene data show CDR1 as SGHRS and CDR2 as YFSETQ. This CDR3 contains 16 residues. V was clipped by 3 bases and J by 8 bases, with 18 bases between them. CDR3 residues: CASSWKQDVADSPLHF. The CDR3, as DNA: TGCGCCAGCAGCTGGAAACAGGACGTCGCCGATTCACCCCTCCACTTT.

The chain has TRBV4-1 and TRBJ1-5; D might be TRBD1 (6 bases). The germline V gene has CDR1 MGHRA and CDR2 YSYEKL. The CDR3 has 17 residues. V lost 3 bases and J 7 bases, leaving 22 bases between the germline ends. DNA for the CDR3: TGCGCCAGCAGCCACCGCCTTGGAGACAGGACTCGACAGCCCCAGCATTTT. Translating it yields CASSHRLGDRTRQPQHF.

The chain employs TRBV7-2 and TRBJ2-3, with 7 bases aligning to TRBD2. The V gene's germline CDR1 is SGHTA and CDR2 FQGNSA. The V and J ends lost 3 bases and 4 bases, in that order; junction bases with no gene match: 4. The CDR3 runs to 14 residues. The CDR3 nucleotides are TGTGCCAGCAGCTTTGGAGCGGGACCAGATACGCAGTATTTT. As protein: CASSFGAGPDTQYF.

The chain couples TRBV5-4 to TRBJ2-7; 9 nucleotides align to TRBD2. This CDR3 has 16 residues. With V trimmed by 0 bases and J by 2 bases, 6 bases remained unmatched. Germline CDR1 is SGHNT and CDR2 is YYREEE (reference sequence). This CDR3 reads CASSLELAGDAYEQYF. The CDR3 DNA sequence: TGTGCCAGCAGCTTGGAATTAGCGGGAGACGCCTACGAGCAGTACTTC. Complete variable domain (other parts from reference TRBV5-4 and TRBJ2-7): ETGVTQSPTHLIKTRGQQVTLRCSSQSGHNTVSWYQQALGQGPQFIFQYYREEENGRGNFPPRFSGLQFPNYSSELNVNALELDDSALYLCASSLELAGDAYEQYFGPGTRLTVT.

This chain joins TRBV5-1 and TRBJ1-1, with 12 bases lining up with TRBD1. This CDR3 comprises 14 residues. Germline lookup yields CDR1 SGHRS and CDR2 YFSETQ. V dropped 3 bases and J dropped 4; count of bases not matched to a gene: 1. The CDR3 DNA reads as TGCGCCAGCAGCTGGGGACAGGGGGCCACTGAAGCTTTCTTT. Its protein is CASSWGQGATEAFF.

The chain joins TRBV2 to TRBJ2-3; D unclear. From germline, CDR1 is SNHLY and CDR2 FYNNEI. The CDR3 totals 14 residues. V was cut by 5 bases and J by 0 bases, with 9 bases left in between. The CDR3: CASSSGASTDTQYF. DNA for the CDR3: TGTGCCAGCAGTTCCGGAGCTAGCACAGATACGCAGTATTTT. Combining the CDR3 with reference TRBV2 and TRBJ2-3 gives the whole variable domain EPEVTQTPSHQVTQMGQEVILRCVPISNHLYFYWYRQILGQKVEFLVSFYNNEISEKSEIFDDQFSVERPDGSNFTLKIRSTKLEDSAMYFCASSSGASTDTQYFGPGTRLTVL.

Here the CDR3 reads CASRLSGLAGAGELFF. CDR3 DNA: TGCGCCAGCAGACTTTCGGGACTAGCGGGAGCTGGGGAGCTGTTTTTT. J is TRBJ2-2 and V is TRBV4-1, with TRBD2 matching over 14 bases. Unmatched junction bases numbered 8, after V lost 6 bases and J lost 8 bases. Germline loops: CDR1 MGHRA, CDR2 YSYEKL. This CDR3 is 16 amino acids long.

The gene calls are TRBV11-2 and TRBJ2-1; possibly TRBD1 for D (5 bases). Germline V gene data show CDR1 as SGHAT and CDR2 as FQNNGV. V was cut by 1 base and J by 0 bases, with 10 bases left in between. The CDR3 is 16 residues long. CDR3 sequence: CASSLGQGSSYNEQFF. CDR3 bases: TGTGCCAGCAGCTTAGGGCAGGGCAGCTCCTACAATGAGCAGTTCTTC.

V usage is TRBV18 and J usage is TRBJ1-4, with 7 bases that match TRBD1. Germline trimming cut 2 bases from V and 6 bases from J; bases unmatched to any gene: 0. The length of the CDR3 is 13 residues. Germline V gives CDR1 KGHSH, CDR2 LQKENI. CDR3 protein: CASSPDRDEKLFF. The CDR3, as DNA: TGTGCCAGCTCACCAGACAGGGATGAAAAACTGTTTTTT.

The V call is TRBV7-2, the J call TRBJ2-1; 11 nucleotides agree with TRBD2. The trim removed 4 bases at V and 4 bases at J, leaving 3 bases unmatched. Germline assignment: CDR1 SGHTA and CDR2 FQGNSA. CDR3 size: 15 residues. As DNA, the CDR3 is TGTGCCAGCAGCTCGGGACTAGCGGAGTACAATGAGCAGTTCTTC. It translates to CASSSGLAEYNEQFF. The complete variable domain, with remaining parts taken from reference TRBV7-2 and TRBJ2-1, reads GAGVSQSPSNKVTEKGKDVELRCDPISGHTALYWYRQSLGQGLEFLIYFQGNSAPDKSGLPSDRFSAERTGGSVSTLTIQRTQQEDSAVYLCASSSGLAEYNEQFFGPGTRLTVL.

The gene calls are TRBV29-1 and TRBJ2-7, with 7 bases that match TRBD1. V lost 4 bases, J lost 9 bases, and 9 bases stayed unmatched. CDR1 is SQVTM and CDR2 is ANQGSEA in the germline V gene. This CDR3 region has 12 residues. CDR3 nucleotides: TGCAGCGTTGGGACAGGCGATTCGCGGCAGTACTTC. It translates to CSVGTGDSRQYF.

J is TRBJ1-6 and V is TRBV28; D is possibly TRBD1 (6 bases). CDR1 is MDHEN and CDR2 is SYDVKM in the germline V gene. V was trimmed by 8 bases and J by 6 bases, leaving 14 bases between them. The CDR3 is 14 amino acids. This chain's CDR3 is CASGGATGNSPLHF. CDR3 bases: TGTGCCAGCGGGGGGGCGACAGGTAATTCACCCCTCCACTTT. Combining the CDR3 with reference TRBV28 and TRBJ1-6 gives the whole variable domain DVKVTQSSRYLVKRTGEKVFLECVQDMDHENMFWYRQDPGLGLRLIYFSYDVKMKEKGDIPEGYSVSREKKERFSLILESASTNQTSMYLCASGGATGNSPLHFGNGTRLTVT.

This chain joins TRBV4-2 and TRBJ2-3, with 8 bases matching TRBD1. Germline lookup yields CDR1 LGHNA and CDR2 YNFKEQ. The CDR3 totals 14 residues. The V gene end was trimmed by 2 bases and the J gene end by 7 bases; junction bases not matched to a gene: 5. CDR3 in amino acids: CASSQTDRGYTQYF. For the CDR3, the DNA is TGTGCCAGCAGCCAAACAGACAGGGGTTATACGCAGTATTTT.

This chain links TRBV5-1 with TRBJ1-1; possible D gene TRBD1, 5 bases. V gave up 7 bases and J gave up 4 bases, with 14 bases separating them. From germline, CDR1 is SGHRS and CDR2 YFSETQ. CDR3 length: 13 residues. The CDR3 loop is CASGPRGGTEAFF. CDR3 coding DNA: TGCGCCAGCGGTCCTCGGGGGGGCACTGAAGCTTTCTTT.

The CDR3 sequence: CASSLGAEDNEQFF. The CDR3 nucleotides are TGCGCCAGCAGCTTGGGGGCAGAAGACAATGAGCAGTTCTTC. The chain uses TRBV5-1 and TRBJ2-1; D uncertain. CDR1 is SGHRS, CDR2 YFSETQ, per germline. Trimming removed 0 bases at V and 5 bases at J, with 9 bases between. CDR3 length: 14 amino acids.

This chain uses TRBV7-6 with TRBJ1-2; 7 bases are shared with TRBD1. The CDR3 has 15 amino acids. With 1 base clipped from V and 4 bases from J, the junction kept 6 bases outside the gene matches. Germline CDR1 SGHVS, CDR2 FNYEAQ. This CDR3 is CASSLGQEGAYGYTF. For the CDR3, the DNA is TGTGCCAGCAGCTTAGGGCAGGAGGGGGCCTATGGCTACACCTTC.

This clone was seen once. The chain couples TRBV2 to TRBJ2-1; a weak D match, TRBD2 (5 bases). The CDR3 covers 13 residues. Trimming pared 6 bases from V and 9 bases from J, leaving 15 bases between. Germline CDR1 SNHLY, CDR2 FYNNEI. The CDR3 DNA sequence: TGTGCCAGCAGGGTCTGGGTAGAGGGTGAGCAGTTCTTC. This codes for CASRVWVEGEQFF.

The V and J genes are TRBV9 and TRBJ2-7, with D perhaps TRBD1 (7 bases). Per germline, CDR1 SGDLS and CDR2 YYNGEE. CDR3 size: 16 residues. The V end was cut by 4 bases, the J end by 2 bases, with 19 bases between. CDR3 in DNA: TGTGCCAGCAGCATAGGAGGGGGCAGGGGGACCTACGAGCAGTACTTC. Amino acids: CASSIGGGRGTYEQYF.